This T cell receptor beta chain was recovered during a study of cytomegalovirus exposure and HLA in healthy donors. Study at large: Of approximately 400 genotyped donors, approximately 80% clustered with self-reported Caucasian donors.

This clone was recorded a few times. No antigen is known for it. PCR amplification relied on 60 Vbeta primers (plus 13 Jbeta primers). The method was immunoSEQ multiplex PCR; TCRdb's version includes in-frame clones alone and lacks a portion of them. The table has 100,000 to 150,000 clones, 70% to 90% seen once. Notes on the study in general: Among immune exposure information, only CMV serostatus was available.

The V gene end was trimmed by 3 bases and the J gene end by 5 bases; junction bases not matched to a gene: 8. The germline V gene has CDR1 MNHEY and CDR2 SMNVEV (reference sequence). This CDR3 comprises 15 residues. The source is a woman aged 35 to 49 in good health and CMV-seropositive. The sample taken for sequencing was PBMCs. The chain couples TRBV27 to TRBJ2-5, with 8 bases identical to TRBD1. CDR3 nucleotide sequence: TGTGCCAGCAGTTTTTCAGGGGGCGCGCCGGAGACCCAGTACTTC. This sequence encodes CASSFSGGAPETQYF.